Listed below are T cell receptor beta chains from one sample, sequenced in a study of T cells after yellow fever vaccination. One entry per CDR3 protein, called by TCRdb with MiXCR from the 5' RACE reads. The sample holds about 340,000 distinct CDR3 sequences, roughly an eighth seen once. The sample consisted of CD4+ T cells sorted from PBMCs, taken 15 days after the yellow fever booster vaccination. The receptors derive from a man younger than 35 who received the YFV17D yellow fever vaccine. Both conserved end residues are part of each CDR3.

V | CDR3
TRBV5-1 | CASSFVQETYNEQFF
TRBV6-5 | CASRRGSGSTIYF
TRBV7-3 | CASSQSDAGSGNTIYF
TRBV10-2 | CASSNRAVSSPLHF
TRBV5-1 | CASSIGPVYNEQFF
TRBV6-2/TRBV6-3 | CASSTRQGRTETQYF
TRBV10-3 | CAISPTGVGNSPLHF
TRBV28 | CASSFIGGGEWTEAFF
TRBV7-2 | CASSLVGRELGEQYF
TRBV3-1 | CASSQEEVAPGELFF
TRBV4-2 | CASSQDWANSGANVLTF
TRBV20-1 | CSAGTGLDEKLFF
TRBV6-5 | CASSLILGTSQHSPLHF
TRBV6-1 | CASSARLRSTF
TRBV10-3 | CAIRRTDGSEAFF
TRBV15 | CATSRDPGRAYGYTF
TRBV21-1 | CAPGRGRFTDTQYF
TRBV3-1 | CASRYRGVEETQYF
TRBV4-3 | CASSREFQGLSNGYTF
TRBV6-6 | CASRGELTDTQYF
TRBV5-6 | CASSLFSGGHPDTQYF
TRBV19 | CASSNKRRQGHYGYTF
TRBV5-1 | CASSLAPGGTSQETQYF
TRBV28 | CASSIAGDGNNEQFF
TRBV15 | CATSSQGQGPGEQFF
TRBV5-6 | CASSWVDRERGEQFF